The 4 T cell receptor beta chains below all came from one sample that was sequenced in a study of CD8 T cells in Susac syndrome. With random hexamers, reverse transcription was performed on roughly 0.5 to 1 ug of RNA. TCRdb reprocessed the immunoSEQ multiplex PCR reads via MiXCR and lists one record per CDR3 protein. The sample has 110,000 or so distinct CDR3 sequences, 85% to 95% seen once; the top ten hold over 0.1%. The specimen was CD8+ T cells from PBMCs. The source is a human donor in good health.

The chain links TRBV27 to TRBJ2-1; 12 nucleotides agree with TRBD2. Germline assignment: CDR1 MNHEY and CDR2 SMNVEV (reference sequence). CDR3 size: 15 residues. The V and J ends lost 6 bases and 5 bases, in that order; junction bases with no gene match: 5. The CDR3 bases are TGTGCCAGCAGCCTAGGACTAGCGGGAAACAATGAGCAGTTCTTC. Residues: CASSLGLAGNNEQFF.

The CDR3 protein is CASSHGTVSYEQYF. CDR3 DNA sequence: TGTGCCAGCAGCCATGGGACAGTCTCCTACGAGCAGTACTTC. This sequence joins TRBV3-1 and TRBJ2-7; 7 bases agree with TRBD1. This CDR3 region has 14 residues. CDR1 LGHDT and CDR2 YNNKEL come from the germline V gene (reference sequence). The J segment lost 0 bases and the V segment lost 3 bases, leaving 2 bases of the junction unmatched.

The chain employs TRBV20-1 and TRBJ2-3, with D possibly being TRBD1 or TRBD2 (5 bases each). The CDR3 has 14 amino acids. V gave up 6 bases and J gave up 7 bases, with 20 bases separating them. Germline values: CDR1 DFQATT, CDR2 SNEGSKA (reference sequence). CDR3 region: CSADTGTSLYTQYF. CDR3 nucleotides: TGCAGTGCAGATACCGGGACCTCTCTTTATACGCAGTATTTT.

CDR3 amino acids: CASSLSPAFYNEKLFF. The CDR3 DNA reads as TGTGCCAGCAGCTTATCCCCAGCGTTCTATAATGAAAAACTGTTTTTT. The chain combines TRBV7-2 with TRBJ1-4; D is ambiguous. Trimming cost V 2 bases and J 4 bases, with 14 bases left between them. CDR3 length equals 16 residues. Germline values: CDR1 SGHTA, CDR2 FQGNSA.